This T cell receptor (beta chain) was sequenced for a study of T cell repertoires in cytomegalovirus infection. In the study overall: TCR beta signatures that were public indicated CMV infection and matching HLA type. Study conclusions and caveats: In two of eight donors, the top clonotype was HLA-C-restricted CMV-specific. Individuals carrying CMV plus the relevant HLA were identified by cumulative frequency of public TCR beta families.

TCRdb passed the reads through MiXCR, listing each CDR3 protein once. Here the sample spans under 300,000 distinct CDR3 sequences, about 20% being singletons. Comments on this clonotype: Its antigen is as yet unknown.

The receptor's source is a human donor in good health (CMV status not recorded). Some clones in this sample may be carry-over from other donors' samples. This material consisted of cultured PBMCs, taken from culture after CMV antigen stimulation.

This CDR3 is CASRRQGDTEAFF. The CDR3 coding sequence is TGTGCCAGCAGGCGACAGGGAGACACTGAAGCTTTCTTT. The chain employs TRBV6-1 and TRBJ1-1, with TRBD1 matching over 7 bases. CDR1 is MNHNS and CDR2 is SASEGT in the germline V gene. The CDR3 is 13 amino acids. V lost 6 bases and J lost 3; bases outside the gene matches: 4.